This TCR beta chain comes out of a study of T cell responses to AZD1222 COVID-19 vaccine (dated by TCRdb to the early 2020s). A note on the overall study: TCR sequencing covered fewer than 250 trial participants: 200 to 210 given two doses of AZD1222 and 26 given two doses of MenACWY control vaccine. Trial participants were enrolled by age into 18-55, 56-69 and 70-plus year subgroups, with roughly 160, 29 and 62 TCR-sequenced participants respectively. What the authors observed across the whole study: The vaccine-associated CD4 TCRs covered the entire spike protein, and the dominant responses fell in regions 160-218 and 743-854. No day 14 peak-response samples were available, so repertoires were characterized only after the peak T cell response. Spike-specific TCR breadth and depth rose significantly after two AZD1222 doses compared with day 0 and with MenACWY recipients. The 56-69-year group was small, and its depth increase did not reach significance, likely because of low power. Reportedly, almost half of the unique spike-specific TCRs recognized epitopes lying outside the regions that are mutated in the B.1.351 and B.1.1.7 variants. Most participants were white British and females outnumbered males, and the authors suggested that clonal diversity may have been underestimated. Only five to seven AZD1222 recipients were SARS-CoV-2 seropositive at baseline, limiting conclusions about previously exposed vaccinees.

Points on this clone: The target of this receptor is not known. Base qualities were left out, and no much larger clone turns up one base away.

The time point label corresponds to: about 28 days (+/-7) after the second vaccine dose. AZD1222 recipients given second doses at about 4 weeks or at about 12 weeks were pooled, since spike-specific TCR depth and breadth were not found to differ between the two schedules. Vaccinee samples were obtained from the UK trials COV001 and COV002, which included a single-blind randomized controlled phase 2/3 trial of AZD1222 (ChAdOx1 nCoV-19) in healthy adults. For TCRbeta chain sequencing, PBMC samples from trial participants were taken at day 0 and at day 28 after the second dose. V is cut by 5 bases and J by 5 bases, and the space between the germline ends is 20 bases. The CDR3 starts with the cysteine, ends with the phenylalanine, and has 16 residues. CDR3 DNA is the only sequence kept; it has 48 bases, read in frame from the first base. From the germline V gene (reference sequence), CDR1 is SEHNR and CDR2 is FQNEAQ.

The CDR3 regions of human TCRbeta chains were subjected to immunosequencing. As for how the authors treated the data: Repertoire TCRs were checked for matches against a reference library of SARS-CoV-2-specific TCRs that had been generated using the MIRA antigen-specificity platform. Breadth meant the fraction of unique TCRs that were SARS-CoV-2-associated, whereas depth meant the fraction of total T cells that were SARS-CoV-2-associated. Using the MIRA data, every spike-specific TCR was mapped to the spike region that the TCR reacted to and assigned to either a CD4 or a CD8 class. Log10-transformed breadth and depth values were compared by one-way ANOVA with Sidak's multiple comparisons tests. TCRdb obtained this table from immuneACCESS and retained in-frame rearrangements with V and J assigned. These tables miss some clones; where compared with another copy, unresolved V genes account for less than half of the shortfall, and the remainder is unexplained. D and trimming were read from the DNA, whereas the V and J calls and clone size are those reported in that table. The sample table holds 250,000 to 300,000 clones, of which 85% to 95% were seen once. The ten largest clones add up to around 0.58% of the sample.

This clonotype was sampled from an adult who received the AZD1222 COVID-19 vaccine. The V and J genes are TRBV7-9 and TRBJ2-3; possibly the D gene is TRBD2, per 5 matching bases. The sample consisted of peripheral blood, taken 28 days after the second AZD1222 dose. CDR3 loop: CASSLLGGADLDTQYF. The nucleotide sequence is given as TGTGCCAGCAGCCTACTAGGTGGTGCAGACTTAGATACGCAGTATTTT.